This T cell receptor (beta chain) was found in a study of blood T cell repertoires in COVID-19. Method: immunoSEQ multiplex PCR; TCRdb's copy keeps in-frame clones and lacks some. Here the sample spans roughly 250,000 clones, approximately 90% being singletons. Per germline, CDR1 LGHNA and CDR2 YNFKEQ. The CDR3 consists of 13 residues. Trimming removed 1 base at V and 7 bases at J, with 10 bases between. The chain couples TRBV4-2 to TRBJ1-1; D is unresolved. Material: PBMCs or T cells enriched from blood (not recorded which). This TCR was recovered from a woman aged 40 to 50 with acute COVID-19. The CDR3 bases are TGTGCCAGCAGCCAAGCGAGGGAGGTTGAAGCTTTCTTT. Protein: CASSQAREVEAFF.